The TCR beta chain described here comes from a study of blood T cell repertoires in COVID-19. Study processing details: Nucleated cell number was recorded as an estimate derived from reference gene primer amplification. Measured with immunoSEQ multiplex PCR; TCRdb has only the in-frame clones, and not every one. V, J and clone size derive from that table, while D and trimming were established from the DNA sequence. Seen here are almost 95,000 clones, about 80% observed once, and the top ten hold about 6.3%. V shed 6 bases and J 2 bases; nucleotides not matched to a gene: 5. Germline V gives CDR1 ENHRY, CDR2 SYGVKD. The CDR3 extends over 15 amino acids.

The specimen sequenced was peripheral blood. The chain employs TRBV10-3 and TRBJ1-2; 11 bases line up with TRBD1. The sequence was collected from a man aged 60 to 75 with acute or convalescent COVID-19. The CDR3 is CAIRDRGQENYGYTF. CDR3 DNA sequence: TGTGCCATCAGGGACAGGGGGCAAGAGAACTATGGCTACACCTTC.